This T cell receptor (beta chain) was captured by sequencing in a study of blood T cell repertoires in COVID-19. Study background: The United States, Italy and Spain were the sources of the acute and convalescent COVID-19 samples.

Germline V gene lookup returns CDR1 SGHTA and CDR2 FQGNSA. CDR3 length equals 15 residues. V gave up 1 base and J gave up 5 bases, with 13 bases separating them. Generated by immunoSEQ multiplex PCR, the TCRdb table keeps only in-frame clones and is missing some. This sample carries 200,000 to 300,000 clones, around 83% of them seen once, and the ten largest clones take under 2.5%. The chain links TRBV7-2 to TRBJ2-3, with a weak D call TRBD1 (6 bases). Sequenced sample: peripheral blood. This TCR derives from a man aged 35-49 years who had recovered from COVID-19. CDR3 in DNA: TGTGCCAGCAGCTTAGATGGGACATCAATAGATACGCAGTATTTT. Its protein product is CASSLDGTSIDTQYF.